Presented here are 11 T cell receptor beta chains from one specimen sequenced in a study of control samples from healthy donors and cancer patients. The assay was immunoSEQ multiplex PCR, and TCRdb's table has in-frame clones only and misses some. Here the sample spans tens of thousands of clones, about 89% being singletons. Sequencing used blood. Receptors originate from a woman aged 60-70 years in good health.

V is TRBV11-3 and J is TRBJ1-6, with D perhaps matching TRBD1 (5 bases). Germline V lookup: CDR1 SGHNT, CDR2 YENEEA. This CDR3 has 14 amino acids. V lost 2 bases and J 7 bases, leaving 9 bases between the germline ends. DNA for the CDR3: TGTGCCAGCAGCTTAATGGGGCAGAATTCACCCCTCCACTTT. It is translated as CASSLMGQNSPLHF.

The J gene is TRBJ2-7, the V gene TRBV21-1; the table's D call, TRBD1, was not checked against the DNA. TRBV21-1 represents a pseudogene. The CDR3 contains 17 residues. The CDR3 loop reads CASSKIWWGRGRYEQYF. CDR3 DNA: TGTGCCAGCAGCAAAATTTGGTGGGGCAGGGGGCGGTACGAGCAGTACTTC.

CDR3 region: CASSLETGLYEQYF. CDR3 bases: TGCGCCAGCAGCTTGGAGACAGGGCTCTACGAGCAGTACTTC. The chain combines TRBV5-1 with TRBJ2-7; 7 bases align to TRBD1. After removal of 0 bases from V and 3 bases from J, the junction contained 3 bases not matched to a gene. CDR3 length: 14 residues. The germline V gene has CDR1 SGHRS and CDR2 YFSETQ.

The rearrangement links TRBV9 to TRBJ1-2; D gene uncertain. Trimming took off 0 bases at V and 1 base at J, with 7 bases between the two ends. The CDR3 extends over 14 amino acids. Germline CDR1 SGDLS, CDR2 YYNGEE. CDR3 amino acids: CASSVAEGNYGYTF. CDR3 DNA sequence: TGTGCCAGCAGCGTAGCTGAGGGTAACTATGGCTACACCTTC. Full variable domain (rest looked up from reference TRBV9 and TRBJ1-2): DSGVTQTPKHLITATGQRVTLRCSPRSGDLSVYWYQQSLDQGLQFLIQYYNGEERAKGNILERFSAQQFPDLHSELNLSSLELGDSALYFCASSVAEGNYGYTFGSGTRLTVV.

The CDR3 here is CASSAGGRGYGYTF. The CDR3 bases are TGTGCCAGCAGTGCCGGGGGGCGCGGCTATGGCTACACCTTC. V is TRBV2 and J is TRBJ1-2; D might be TRBD1 (6 bases). The CDR3 runs to 14 residues. V was cut by 4 bases and J by 4 bases, with 13 bases left in between. Germline values: CDR1 SNHLY, CDR2 FYNNEI.

CDR3 residues: CASSLAETGSGNTIYF. As DNA, the CDR3 is TGTGCCAGCAGCTTAGCGGAGACAGGGTCTGGAAACACCATATATTTT. J is TRBJ1-3 and V is TRBV7-8; 7 positions match TRBD1. The length of the CDR3 is 16 residues. Germline CDR1 reads SGHVS; CDR2 reads FQNEAQ. J was trimmed by 1 base and V by 0 bases; bases with no gene match: 3.

This chain joins TRBV7-9 and TRBJ2-2; D may be TRBD2 (6 bases). The CDR3 is 16 amino acids. V was pared by 4 bases and J by 3 bases, with 15 bases between. Germline V gives CDR1 SEHNR, CDR2 FQNEAQ (reference sequence). CDR3 in amino acids: CASSSTRDSDTGELFF. The DNA for the CDR3 is TGTGCCAGCAGCTCCACCCGGGACTCGGACACCGGGGAGCTGTTTTTT.

This rearrangement joins TRBV7-8 to TRBJ1-2; no clear D gene. CDR1 SGHVS and CDR2 FQNEAQ come from the germline V gene. The CDR3 is 18 residues long. V gave up 5 bases and J gave up 6 bases, with 28 bases separating them. CDR3 region: CASSPSTKSGSRSHGYTF. The CDR3 nucleotides read TGTGCCAGCAGCCCCTCTACTAAGTCGGGGTCCCGCAGCCATGGCTACACCTTC.

The sample holds a few counts of this clone. The V and J genes are TRBV6-5 and TRBJ2-1; TRBD2 agrees at 10 bases. This CDR3 spans 15 amino acids. Germline CDR1 reads MNHEY; CDR2 reads SVGAGI. Trimming took 5 bases from V and 5 from J; bases not matched to a gene: 6. CDR3 nucleotide sequence: TGTGCCAGCAGTAATCGACTAGCGGGTGACAATGAGCAGTTCTTC. Translation: CASSNRLAGDNEQFF.

The rearrangement joins TRBV18 to TRBJ2-1; 10 bases are a match to TRBD1. With 0 bases clipped from V and 5 bases from J, the junction kept 7 bases outside the gene matches. Germline V gives CDR1 KGHSH, CDR2 LQKENI. The CDR3 length is 17 residues. The CDR3 nucleotides are TGTGCCAGCTCACCACCTATGGGACAGGGGCTCAACAATGAGCAGTTCTTC. Its protein is CASSPPMGQGLNNEQFF.

This chain joins TRBV7-9 and TRBJ2-5, with D perhaps TRBD1 or TRBD2 (5 bases each). The V gene's germline CDR1 is SEHNR and CDR2 FQNEAQ (reference sequence). The CDR3 consists of 13 residues. Between the trimmed V and J ends, which lost 4 bases and 8 bases, there was a span of 14 bases. In DNA form, the CDR3 reads TGTGCCAGCAGCTATGGACATGAGGGCACCCAGTACTTC. It codes for CASSYGHEGTQYF.